This section outlines one T cell receptor beta chain sequence together with its context. V was cut by 2 bases and J by 1 base, with 8 bases left in between. The CDR3 length is 15 residues. Germline-derived CDR1 and CDR2 are SEHNR and FQNEAQ (reference sequence). Isolation of PBMCs gave at least 7 million cells per sample. A second PCR, run for 7 to 11 cycles, used a sample-barcoded 5' primer plus a J-beta primer mix. Any given sample supplied a minimum of 2.5 million CDR3-containing paired-end reads. TCRdb fed the 5' RACE reads into MiXCR, producing one record per CDR3 protein. The repertoire holds 1.5 million to 1.9 million distinct CDR3 sequences, approximately 42% seen once, with about 4% in the top ten. The sample comes from a study of blood T cells in healthy people across ages.

The sample consisted of blood. This chain connects TRBV7-9 to TRBJ2-2, with D uncertain. This sequence originates from a woman between 18 and 30 years old in good health. As DNA, the CDR3 is TGTGCCAGCAGCTTATTATCGAGGAACACCGGGGAGCTGTTTTTT. It encodes CASSLLSRNTGELFF. Together with reference TRBV7-9 and TRBJ2-2, the CDR3 gives the full variable domain: DTGVSQNPRHKITKRGQNVTFRCDPISEHNRLYWYRQTLGQGPEFLTYFQNEAQLEKSRLLSDRFSAERPKGSFSTLEIQRTEQGDSAMYLCASSLLSRNTGELFFGEGSRLTVL.